This TCR beta chain was obtained from a study of CD4 T cells in relation to SARS-CoV-2 and coronaviruses. Study context: Controls used an HIV-1 Nef peptide pool or no peptide.

Points from the study as a whole: No donor gave both pre-pandemic and post-infection samples.

This CDR3 comprises 16 residues. The ends lost 10 bases at V and 3 bases at J; junction bases unmatched: 14. In germline, CDR1 is LNHDA, CDR2 SQIVND (reference sequence). About this clone: Antigen unknown.

CD4+ T cells from unexposed donors were obtained before the COVID-19 pandemic (2011-2018). Isolation of CD4+ T cells took place after about eleven days in culture. On days 3 and 7, cultures got half fresh IL-2 medium. Libraries were prepared by immunoSEQ multiplex PCR; TCRdb keeps only in-frame clonotypes and omits some of them. The sample consists of some 21,000 clones, roughly 69% of them appearing once. Sequencing used CD4+ T cells from PBMCs, cultured in vitro. This receptor was identified in a human donor in good health. This chain links TRBV19 with TRBJ2-1, with 8 bases lining up with TRBD2. CDR3 in DNA: TGTGCCACCCAGACTAGCGAGAACTATATCTACAATGAGCAGTTCTTC. This encodes CATQTSENYIYNEQFF.